This T cell receptor beta chain was sequenced during a study of control samples from healthy donors and cancer patients. Using immunoSEQ multiplex PCR, the repertoire was profiled, and TCRdb retains in-frame clones only, with some absent. Of about 100,000 clones in the sample, about 90% are singletons; the top ten hold over 15%. CDR1 is DFQATT and CDR2 is SNEGSKA in the germline V gene (reference sequence). The CDR3 consists of 11 residues. The ends were cut back, 6 bases at V and 5 bases at J, with 8 bases in the middle. The sample consisted of blood. The J gene is TRBJ2-1, the V gene TRBV20-1, with D hard to call. The TCR originated in a woman in her 50s in good health. The CDR3, as DNA: TGCAGTGCCCCGACGCACAATGAGCAGTTCTTC. It translates to CSAPTHNEQFF.